Listed below are T cell receptor beta chains from one sample, sequenced in a study of blood T cell repertoires in COVID-19. Here immunoSEQ multiplex PCR was the method, and the copy in TCRdb shows in-frame clones only, minus some. This table has around 100,000 clones, approximately 86% appearing once. The source material was peripheral blood. Source of these receptors: a man aged 80 or over with acute or convalescent COVID-19. Both conserved end residues are part of each CDR3. D genes are given only for firm matches. Clone size is given for some rows only: seen once, a few or many times, or a class if the clone is expanded.

>NA|NA|TRBV4-3|TRBJ2-4|14
CASSQDTGKNIQYF
TGCGCCAGCAGCCAAGATACAGGGAAAAACATTCAGTACTTC
>NA|NA|TRBV6-6|TRBJ1-3|15
CASSYSAGKGNTIYF
TGTGCCAGCAGTTACTCGGCAGGGAAAGGAAACACCATATATTTT
>NA|TRBD1|TRBV19|TRBJ1-3|19
CASRKIPGQGVFAGNTIYF
TGTGCCAGTAGAAAAATTCCGGGACAGGGGGTCTTCGCTGGAAACACCATATATTTT
>few|TRBD2|TRBV11-3|TRBJ2-1|14
CASSLGTRDNEQFF
TGTGCCAGCAGCTTAGGGACTAGAGACAATGAGCAGTTCTTC
>NA|TRBD1|TRBV14|TRBJ2-7|16
CASSSEGDRGYYEQYF
TGTGCCAGCAGCTCTGAGGGCGACAGGGGCTACTACGAGCAGTACTTC
>NA|NA|TRBV19|TRBJ1-1|13
CASSIDSDTEAFF
TGTGCCAGTAGTATAGATTCCGACACTGAAGCTTTCTTT
>NA|TRBD2|TRBV10-3|TRBJ2-1|15
CAISEREGGVNEQFF
TGTGCCATCAGTGAGCGGGAGGGGGGGGTAAATGAGCAGTTCTTC
>once|NA|TRBV30|TRBJ2-3|13
CAWSARGTDTQYF
TGTGCCTGGAGTGCCCGCGGGACAGATACGCAGTATTTT
>NA|NA|TRBV5-4|TRBJ2-3|14
CASSLAGVSDTQYF
TGTGCCAGCAGCTTGGCGGGAGTGTCAGATACGCAGTATTTT
>NA|NA|TRBV28|TRBJ1-6|13
CASSFPPRVPLHF
TGTGCCAGCAGTTTCCCTCCACGGGTCCCCCTCCACTTT
>NA|NA|TRBV6-5|TRBJ1-2|14
CASSRSTFNYGYTF
TGTGCCAGCAGCAGATCAACATTTAACTATGGCTACACCTTC
>NA|TRBD1|TRBV19|TRBJ1-5|18
CATTVGALTGVRNQPQHF
TGTGCCACCACCGTAGGGGCCCTTACAGGGGTTAGGAATCAGCCCCAGCATTTT
>NA|NA|TRBV6-5|TRBJ2-7|15
CASSYEAGSSYEQYF
TGTGCCAGCAGTTACGAGGCGGGATCGAGTTACGAGCAGTACTTC
>NA|NA|TRBV7-9|TRBJ2-2|15
CASSARGAQTGELFF
TGTGCCAGCAGCGCTCGGGGGGCTCAGACCGGGGAGCTGTTTTTT
>NA|NA|TRBV7-9|TRBJ1-4|15
CASSLGGTKNEKLFF
TGTGCCAGCAGCTTAGGCGGGACTAAGAATGAAAAACTGTTTTTT
>NA|TRBD1|TRBV19|TRBJ2-2|15
CASSPGTGGSGELFF
TGTGCCAGTAGCCCCGGGACAGGGGGATCCGGGGAGCTGTTTTTT
>NA|TRBD2|TRBV7-2|TRBJ2-5|14
CASSLSRGQETQYF
TGTGCCAGCAGCTTATCGCGGGGGCAAGAGACCCAGTACTTC
>NA|TRBD2|TRBV6-2/TRBV6-3|TRBJ2-1|17
CASSYSTSGRALSEQFF
TGTGCCAGCAGTTACTCGACTAGCGGGAGGGCCTTGAGTGAGCAGTTCTTC
>NA|TRBD2|TRBV2|TRBJ2-7|15
CASSAEASGFYEQYF
TGTGCCAGCAGTGCCGAGGCTAGCGGGTTCTACGAGCAGTACTTC
>NA|TRBD2|TRBV15|TRBJ2-1|17
CATSRGLAGGAGGEQFF
TGTGCCACCAGCAGAGGACTAGCGGGAGGCGCCGGGGGTGAGCAGTTCTTC
>NA|TRBD1|TRBV28|TRBJ2-7|15
CASSSWDRENDEQYF
TGTGCCAGCAGCTCTTGGGACAGGGAAAATGACGAGCAGTACTTC
>NA|NA|TRBV5-5|TRBJ2-5|14
CASSLDDFQETQYF
TGTGCCAGCAGCTTGGATGACTTCCAAGAGACCCAGTACTTC
>NA|TRBD2|TRBV28|TRBJ2-7|15
CASRKTGLAGGVQYF
TGTGCCAGCAGAAAGACGGGACTAGCGGGAGGGGTGCAGTACTTC
>NA|TRBD2|TRBV5-1|TRBJ2-2|17
CASSTGLAGLNTGELFF
TGCGCCAGCAGCACGGGACTAGCGGGCTTGAACACCGGGGAGCTGTTTTTT
>once|NA|TRBV6-1|TRBJ1-2|13
CASSSRQEGGYTF
TGTGCCAGCAGTTCTCGACAGGAAGGAGGCTACACCTTC
>NA|NA|TRBV5-1|TRBJ1-1|14
CASSQQVGNTEAFF
TGCGCCAGCAGCCAGCAGGTGGGGAACACTGAAGCTTTCTTT
>few|NA|TRBV5-4|TRBJ1-3|14
CASSPGTSRNTIYF
TGTGCCAGCAGCCCGGGTACATCGCGGAACACCATATATTTT
>NA|NA|TRBV4-3|TRBJ1-6|15
CASSQDGDSASPLHF
TGCGCCAGCAGCCAAGATGGGGACTCCGCTTCACCCCTCCACTTT
>NA|NA|TRBV12-3/TRBV12-4|TRBJ1-1|13
CASSLRGNTEAFF
TGTGCCAGCAGTTTACGGGGGAACACTGAAGCTTTCTTT
>NA|TRBD2|TRBV5-1|TRBJ2-5|14
CASSLAELAGTQYF
TGCGCCAGCAGCTTGGCCGAACTAGCGGGGACCCAGTACTTC
>NA|TRBD1|TRBV13|TRBJ2-7|15
CASSSGTGGAYEQYF
TGTGCCAGCAGCTCCGGGACAGGGGGCGCCTACGAGCAGTACTTC
>NA|NA|TRBV7-2|TRBJ2-2|15
CASSEVVGATGELFF
TGTGCCAGCAGCGAAGTGGTCGGAGCCACCGGGGAGCTGTTTTTT
>NA|NA|TRBV5-1|TRBJ2-5|15
CASSPQGHFQETQYF
TGCGCCAGCAGCCCCCAAGGACACTTCCAAGAGACCCAGTACTTC
>NA|NA|TRBV2|TRBJ1-2|14
CASSERQSHYGYTF
TGTGCCAGCAGTGAACGACAGAGTCACTATGGCTACACCTTC
>NA|TRBD2|TRBV10-3|TRBJ2-1|18
CAIRGTSLAGPTYNEQFF
TGTGCCATCAGGGGGACTTCACTAGCGGGACCCACCTACAATGAGCAGTTCTTC
>NA|TRBD2|TRBV19|TRBJ2-7|14
CASSPSGGSYEQYF
TGTGCCAGTAGCCCTAGCGGAGGCTCCTACGAGCAGTACTTC
>NA|TRBD2|TRBV2|TRBJ2-7|15
CASSVGTSGNDEQYF
TGTGCCAGCAGTGTCGGGACTAGCGGGAATGACGAGCAGTACTTC
>NA|NA|TRBV5-1|TRBJ1-3|18
CASSLVGSPGSSGNTIYF
TGCGCCAGCAGCTTGGTCGGTAGTCCGGGGAGCTCTGGAAACACCATATATTTT
>NA|TRBD1|TRBV7-8|TRBJ1-5|13
CASSSDRGQPQHF
TGTGCCAGCAGCTCTGACAGGGGTCAGCCCCAGCATTTT
>NA|NA|TRBV5-1|TRBJ2-1|15
CASSPTSVGGNEQFF
TGCGCCAGCAGCCCAACTAGCGTAGGGGGGAATGAGCAGTTCTTC
>NA|NA|TRBV9|TRBJ1-5|15
CASSKQGTGNQPQHF
TGTGCCAGCAGCAAACAGGGTACGGGCAATCAGCCCCAGCATTTT
>NA|NA|TRBV19|TRBJ2-7|15
CASSSQGSGTYEQYF
TGTGCCAGTAGTTCACAAGGTAGCGGTACCTACGAGCAGTACTTC
>few|NA|TRBV20-1|TRBJ2-1|11
CSARDANEQFF
TGCAGTGCTAGAGACGCGAATGAGCAGTTCTTC
>NA|TRBD1|TRBV5-1|TRBJ1-1|14
CASSLPQGQGEAFF
TGCGCCAGCAGCTTGCCACAGGGACAGGGAGAAGCTTTCTTT
>once|NA|TRBV7-2|TRBJ1-3|15
CASSLGAGRGDTIYF
TGTGCCAGCAGCTTAGGAGCCGGGAGGGGAGACACCATATATTTT
>NA|NA|TRBV7-2|TRBJ2-7|16
CASSLASGSYVYEQYF
TGTGCCAGCAGCTTAGCGAGTGGTAGCTATGTCTACGAGCAGTACTTC
>NA|NA|TRBV18|TRBJ2-5|12
CASSPGEETQYF
TGTGCCAGCTCACCAGGGGAGGAGACCCAGTACTTC
>NA|NA|TRBV7-3|TRBJ2-1|15
CASSLETVQGNEQFF
TGTGCCAGCAGCTTAGAGACTGTTCAGGGCAATGAGCAGTTCTTC
>NA|TRBD1|TRBV10-3|TRBJ2-2|14
CAISGTANTGELFF
TGTGCCATTTCGGGGACAGCGAACACCGGGGAGCTGTTTTTT
>NA|NA|TRBV6-6|TRBJ2-2|14
CASSYGRGGGELFF
TGTGCCAGCAGTTACGGAAGGGGTGGCGGGGAGCTGTTTTTT
>NA|NA|TRBV5-1|TRBJ1-3|14
CASSLGLSGNTIYF
TGCGCCAGCAGCTTGGGACTCTCTGGAAACACCATATATTTT
>NA|NA|TRBV5-4|TRBJ2-6|15
CASSLVAAGANVLTF
TGTGCCAGCAGCTTGGTGGCCGCCGGGGCCAACGTCCTGACTTTC
>NA|TRBD2|TRBV7-3|TRBJ2-1|15
CASGLGLAGDNEQFF
TGTGCCAGCGGTTTGGGACTAGCGGGAGACAATGAGCAGTTCTTC
>NA|NA|TRBV30|TRBJ2-3|16
CAWSVLRRLGADTQYF
TGTGCCTGGAGTGTACTTAGGCGCCTAGGCGCAGATACGCAGTATTTT
>NA|NA|TRBV12-3/TRBV12-4|TRBJ2-3|12
CASSAVGDTQYF
TGTGCCAGCAGTGCGGTGGGAGATACGCAGTATTTT
>NA|NA|TRBV19|TRBJ1-5|13
CASEGGVNQPQHF
TGTGCCAGCGAAGGGGGGGTCAATCAGCCCCAGCATTTT
>NA|NA|TRBV3-1/TRBV3-2|TRBJ2-5|13
CASSPQGSETQYF
TGTGCCAGCAGCCCGCAGGGTTCCGAGACCCAGTACTTC
>once|TRBD2|TRBV7-8|TRBJ2-1|17
CASSLLLGLAGVHEQFF
TGTGCCAGCAGCCTCCTCCTGGGACTAGCGGGAGTACATGAGCAGTTCTTC